This T cell receptor (beta chain) appears in the sequencing data of a study of control samples from healthy donors and cancer patients. The data were produced by immunoSEQ multiplex PCR, yet TCRdb's version contains in-frame clones alone and is incomplete. The table records around 150,000 clones, approximately 96% of them present only once. V lost 6 bases and J 4 bases, leaving 13 bases between the germline ends. Germline assignment: CDR1 MDHEN and CDR2 SYDVKM. The CDR3 is 14 amino acids. The chain carries TRBV28 and TRBJ2-1; D remains ambiguous. Material for sequencing was blood. The source is a woman in her twenties or thirties in good health. CDR3 DNA sequence: TGTGCCAGCAGCCCCACTGAGATTTACAATGAGCAGTTCTTC. Its protein is CASSPTEIYNEQFF.